These T cell receptor beta chains were read from a single sample in a study of post-analysis software for immune sequencing data. TCRdb reprocessed the PCR reads with MiXCR, giving one entry per CDR3 protein. The repertoire holds fewer than 900,000 distinct CDR3 sequences, with about 45% as singletons. The sequencing sample was made of blood. The receptor source for this set is a girl between 10 and 17 years old with multiple sclerosis. Both conserved end residues are part of each CDR3. Each record gives: clone size, J gene, D gene, V gene, CDR3 DNA, CDR3 protein. The D gene is left open where the match is weak. For some rows the clone size is stated as once, few or many, or as a class when expanded; others skip it.

NA | TRBJ2-1 | TRBD2 | TRBV20-1 | TGCAGTGCTAGAGATGGGGGACTAGTGACCTACAATGAGCAGTTCTTC | CSARDGGLVTYNEQFF
NA | TRBJ2-1 | TRBD1 | TRBV12-3/TRBV12-4 | TGTGCCAGCAGTTACAGGGGACCGGAGCAGTTCTTC | CASSYRGPEQFF
NA | TRBJ1-1 | NA | TRBV29-1 | TGCAGCGGGGTGGGCACTGAAGCTTTCTTT | CSGVGTEAFF
NA | TRBJ2-3 | TRBD2 | TRBV4-2 | TGTGCCAGCAGCCAAGAGTGGCGGGAGGGCACAGATACGCAGTATTTT | CASSQEWREGTDTQYF
NA | TRBJ1-1 | NA | TRBV20-1 | TGCAGTGCTCGCCCGGGCATCGAAGCTTTCTTT | CSARPGIEAFF
NA | TRBJ2-1 | NA | TRBV7-3 | TGTGCCAGCAGCTTAACCCCAATGGACAACTACAATGAGCAGTTCTTC | CASSLTPMDNYNEQFF
once | TRBJ2-1 | TRBD2 | TRBV3-1 | TGTGCCAGCAGCCAAGATGGTAGACGGGGTTGGGGTCTAGCGGGAGGGCGCGAGCAGTTCTTC | CASSQDGRRGWGLAGGREQFF
NA | TRBJ2-7 | NA | TRBV4-2 | TGTGCCAGCAGCCAACACAGCTCCTACGAGCAGTACTTC | CASSQHSSYEQYF
few | TRBJ1-2 | TRBD1 | TRBV7-2 | TGTGCCAGCAGCTTATACAGGGGAACGCACTATGGCTACACCTTC | CASSLYRGTHYGYTF
NA | TRBJ2-1 | NA | TRBV28 | TGTGCCAGCAGTTTGGTACAGAGCAATGAGCAGTTCTTC | CASSLVQSNEQFF
few | TRBJ2-5 | TRBD2 | TRBV2 | TGTGCCAGCAGACTAGCGGGAAGGAGAGAGACCCAGTACTTC | CASRLAGRRETQYF
NA | TRBJ2-4 | NA | TRBV28 | TGTGCCAGCATCCCAGGGAGTAGGGACATTCGGTACTTC | CASIPGSRDIRYF
few | TRBJ1-2 | NA | TRBV29-1 | TGCAGCGTGTGGGGGGGAGCTAACTATGGCTACACCTTC | CSVWGGANYGYTF
NA | TRBJ2-1 | TRBD2 | TRBV20-1 | TGCACTGCCGGGACTAGCGGTTACAATGAGCAGTTCTTC | CTAGTSGYNEQFF
once | TRBJ2-7 | NA | TRBV6-6 | TGTGCCAGCAAGGGAGACGGACTGAGCTCCTACGAGCAGTACTTC | CASKGDGLSSYEQYF
few | TRBJ2-1 | TRBD2 | TRBV6-1 | TGTGCCAGCAGTGACCAGGGACTAGCGGGAGTGAATGAGCAGTTCTTC | CASSDQGLAGVNEQFF
NA | TRBJ2-3 | TRBD2 | TRBV7-6 | TGTGCCAGCAGCTTGGGCGGGAGGGGGCCGACAGATACGCAGTATTTT | CASSLGGRGPTDTQYF
few | TRBJ2-7 | TRBD1 | TRBV20-1 | TGCAGTGCCCAAGGACAGGGCAGAGGTTACGAGCAGTACTTC | CSAQGQGRGYEQYF
once | TRBJ2-1 | NA | TRBV12-3/TRBV12-4 | TGTGCCAGCAGCAAAGACCCCCAAGGAGGTGAGCAGTTCTTC | CASSKDPQGGEQFF
few | TRBJ2-1 | NA | TRBV7-9 | TGTGCCAGCAGCCGAAAAATAGCGTTTCTCTCCTACAATGAGCAGTTCTTC | CASSRKIAFLSYNEQFF
NA | TRBJ2-1 | TRBD2 | TRBV20-1 | TGCAGTGCCTGGACTAGCGGGAGGAGCAACAATGAGCAGTTCTTC | CSAWTSGRSNNEQFF
NA | TRBJ2-7 | NA | TRBV15 | TGTGCCACCAGCAGAGATCAGGCAGGACATAACGAGCAGTACTTC | CATSRDQAGHNEQYF
NA | TRBJ2-7 | TRBD2 | TRBV4-3 | TGCGCCAGCAGCCAGGAGGTGGGGGGGTACTCCTACGAGCAGTACTTC | CASSQEVGGYSYEQYF
NA | TRBJ2-5 | NA | TRBV3-1 | TGTGCCAGCAGCCAAGATGGGAACAAAGAGACCCAGTACTTC | CASSQDGNKETQYF
NA | TRBJ2-3 | TRBD2 | TRBV2 | TGTGCCAGCAGTGGACTAGCGGGCCTCCCTAGCACAGATACGCAGTATTTT | CASSGLAGLPSTDTQYF
NA | TRBJ1-5 | NA | TRBV3-1 | TGTGCCAGCAGCCCCCAGGCGTCTAACAAGCCCCAGCATTTT | CASSPQASNKPQHF
NA | TRBJ1-2 | NA | TRBV3-1 | TGTGCCAGCAGCCAAGAGAGAGCGTCCGCGGGGTTTGAAGGCTACACCTTC | CASSQERASAGFEGYTF
NA | TRBJ1-1 | TRBD1 | TRBV5-6 | TGTGCCAGCAGCTCCGGGACAGGGAGGACTGAAGCTTTCTTT | CASSSGTGRTEAFF
NA | TRBJ2-3 | NA | TRBV11-3 | TGTGCCAGCAGCGCCGGGTTGGTTAGCACAGATACGCAGTATTTT | CASSAGLVSTDTQYF
NA | TRBJ1-5 | NA | TRBV20-1 | TGCAGTGCTAGCCTATTGCGTGACGGTGGGTCAGCCCAGCATTTT | CSASLLRDGGSAQHF
NA | TRBJ2-3 | TRBD2 | TRBV7-2 | TGTGCCAGCAGCTTATGGGCGGGAGAGGCGCAGTATTTT | CASSLWAGEAQYF
NA | TRBJ2-1 | TRBD2 | TRBV5-1 | TGCGCCAGCAGCTTGGCCACTAGCGGAGAGCGCTCCTACAATGAGCAGTTCTTC | CASSLATSGERSYNEQFF
NA | TRBJ2-1 | NA | TRBV29-1 | TGCAGCGTGGACAGTAGCTCCTACAATGAGCAGTTCTTC | CSVDSSSYNEQFF
NA | TRBJ2-7 | NA | TRBV6-2/TRBV6-3 | TGTGCCAGCAGTCTGTCCGGGTTAAGCTCCTACGAGCAGTACTTC | CASSLSGLSSYEQYF
NA | TRBJ2-1 | TRBD2 | TRBV6-2/TRBV6-3 | TGTGCCAGCAGGAAACTAGCGGGAGCCTCCCACAATGAGCAGTTCTTC | CASRKLAGASHNEQFF
NA | TRBJ2-2 | TRBD2 | TRBV6-4 | TGTGCCAGCACCTCCATGGCGGGAGATAACACCGGGGAGCTGTTTTTT | CASTSMAGDNTGELFF
once | TRBJ1-1 | TRBD1 | TRBV12-3/TRBV12-4 | TGTGCCAGCAGTGGACAGGGAGTGTGGACTGAAGCTTTCTTT | CASSGQGVWTEAFF
NA | TRBJ2-3 | NA | TRBV12-3/TRBV12-4 | TGTGCCAGCGGAGGCAGCGGGCAGGGCCTATCAGATACGCAGTATTTT | CASGGSGQGLSDTQYF
few | TRBJ2-7 | TRBD2 | TRBV20-1 | TGCAGTGCTAGTAGCGGGTACGAGCAGTACTTC | CSASSGYEQYF
NA | TRBJ2-7 | NA | TRBV29-1 | TGCAGCGTTGCGCCCCGAACCCACGAGCAGTACTTC | CSVAPRTHEQYF
NA | TRBJ2-3 | TRBD2 | TRBV11-3 | TGTGCCAGCAGCTCAGGGAGGGGTGAAACAGATACGCAGTATTTT | CASSSGRGETDTQYF
NA | TRBJ2-1 | TRBD2 | TRBV28 | TGTGCCAGCAGTCCCCGGGGAGGGAGCAATGAGCAGTTCTTC | CASSPRGGSNEQFF
once | TRBJ1-1 | TRBD1 | TRBV7-6 | TGTGCCAGCAGCTCCGAGGCCGGGACAGGGATTCTGGCTGAAGCTTTCTTT | CASSSEAGTGILAEAFF